This entry is about one T cell receptor (beta chain). What it binds is not known. The data are from a study of cytomegalovirus exposure and HLA in healthy donors. Study-level information: Per a later analysis, the roughly 690 first-cohort and some 110 validation repertoires shared one platform. Findings of the study overall: One later analysis, an examination of the roughly 130 validation repertoires, found that first-cohort TCR clusters tended to co-occur in them. The authors enumerated under 200 TCR beta chains as linked to cytomegalovirus.

This CDR3 has 14 amino acids. V shed 6 bases and J 4 bases; nucleotides not matched to a gene: 5. Germline V gene sequence: CDR1 SGHNT, CDR2 YYREEE (reference sequence). This table comes from immunoSEQ multiplex PCR, and its TCRdb copy is limited to in-frame clones, with some not included. The sample contains some 320,000 clones, roughly nine tenths of which appear only once. The rearrangement uses TRBV5-4 and TRBJ2-7; 12 bases are a match to TRBD1. The sequencing input was PBMCs. The TCR originated in a woman aged 25 to 39 in good health and CMV-seropositive. The CDR3 here is CASTPGQGAYEQYF. Written as DNA, the CDR3 is TGTGCCAGCACACCGGGACAGGGGGCTTACGAGCAGTACTTC.